A single sample is the source of the 9 T cell receptor beta chains below, sequenced in a study of naive and memory T cell subsets. Treatment described: skin biopsy from PPD injection site in Mantoux-positive individual. The library had UMIs added by 3' ligation of an oligonucleotide to TCR cDNA. The SP2 primer and nested alpha and beta constant region primers amplified ligated cDNA in four rounds. TCRdb recomputed calls from the UMI-ligation and nested PCR reads with MiXCR, one row per CDR3 protein. The table records some 40,000 distinct CDR3 sequences, 9.5% to 12% of them present only once. The sample consisted of skin, taken from a tuberculin skin test site. These receptors all stem from an adult in good health.

This rearrangement joins TRBV30 to TRBJ1-3; D gene uncertain. Deletions cut 5 bases from V and 0 bases from J, with 8 bases between. The V gene's germline CDR1 is GTSNPN and CDR2 SVGIG (reference sequence). This CDR3 is built from 13 residues. This CDR3 reads CAWDILSGNTIYF. The DNA of the CDR3 is TGTGCCTGGGACATTCTCTCTGGAAACACCATATATTTT.

This clonotype was counted between two and nine times. The J gene is TRBJ2-7, the V gene TRBV18; 7 nucleotides line up with TRBD2. Unmatched junction bases numbered 15, after V lost 3 bases and J lost 4 bases. Germline CDR1 KGHSH, CDR2 LQKENI. The CDR3 length is 17 residues. The CDR3 protein is CASSPNGLGDTGYEQYF. In DNA form, the CDR3 reads TGTGCCAGCTCACCCAACGGACTAGGTGACACCGGGTACGAGCAGTACTTC.

This clonotype was observed many times. The V call is TRBV11-3, the J call TRBJ2-1, with D possibly being TRBD1 (5 bases). Deletions cut 5 bases from V and 1 base from J, with 12 bases between. CDR1 is SGHNT, CDR2 YENEEA, per germline. This CDR3 is built from 15 residues. CDR3 residues: CASSPNRQSYNEQFF. In DNA, the CDR3 is TGTGCCAGCAGCCCGAACAGGCAATCCTACAATGAGCAGTTCTTC.

About this clonotype: Since the CDR3 does not end with the conserved phenylalanine or tryptophan, this likely comes from a read error. The rearrangement uses TRBV11-2 and TRBJ1-1; 7 bases are shared with TRBD1. The CDR3 length is 14 residues. Germline V gene sequence: CDR1 SGHAT, CDR2 FQNNGV. V lost 4 bases, J lost 8 bases, and 10 bases stayed unmatched. The CDR3 here is CASSSGGMGSEAFL. The CDR3 coding sequence is TGTGCCAGCAGCTCAGGGGGAATGGGATCGGAAGCTTTCCTT.

This clonotype occurred many times. The chain is built from TRBV7-2 and TRBJ2-3; maybe TRBD2 (6 bases). The CDR3 totals 14 residues. The V end was cut by 5 bases, the J end by 2 bases, with 11 bases between. Germline CDR1 is SGHTA and CDR2 is FQGNSA. Here the CDR3 reads CASSQGLTTDTQYF. The CDR3 DNA is TGTGCCAGCAGCCAGGGACTCACCACAGATACGCAGTATTTT.

V is TRBV7-9 and J is TRBJ2-7; 8 bases agree with TRBD1. Per the germline V gene, CDR1 is SEHNR and CDR2 is FQNEAQ (reference sequence). CDR3 length equals 16 residues. The V and J ends lost 2 bases and 1 base, in that order; junction bases with no gene match: 7. CDR3 loop: CASSLRPGTGSYEQYF. The CDR3 nucleotides are TGTGCCAGCAGCTTACGCCCCGGGACAGGTTCCTACGAGCAGTACTTC.

This clonotype appeared a few times. The V gene is TRBV18, the J gene TRBJ1-1, with a possible D match to TRBD1 (5 bases). This CDR3 region has 13 residues. Germline assignment: CDR1 KGHSH and CDR2 LQKENI. Trimming removed 4 bases from V and 5 bases from J, with 11 bases in between. The CDR3 here is CASSLGEGTEAFF. The DNA for the CDR3 is TGTGCCAGCTCACTGGGGGAGGGGACTGAAGCTTTCTTT.

V and J are TRBV20-1 and TRBJ1-1, with TRBD1 matching over 8 bases. The V segment lost 5 bases and the J segment 6 bases; nucleotides outside the gene matches: 11. CDR1 DFQATT and CDR2 SNEGSKA come from the germline V gene (reference sequence). The CDR3 covers 14 residues. The CDR3 loop is CSARDRLNIAEAFF. The CDR3 DNA reads as TGCAGTGCTCGGGACAGGTTGAACATCGCTGAAGCTTTCTTT.

This clonotype was seen repeatedly, ten times or more. This sequence joins TRBV11-2 and TRBJ2-3; maybe TRBD1 (7 bases). V lost 3 bases, J lost 5 bases, and 12 bases lay in between. This CDR3 is 14 amino acids long. Germline CDR1 is SGHAT and CDR2 is FQNNGV. The CDR3 sequence is CASSFSGGQDTQYF. The CDR3 nucleotides read TGTGCCAGCAGCTTTTCAGGGGGGCAAGATACGCAGTATTTT.